This is a list of T cell receptor beta chains from one sample in a study of breast tumors, draining lymph nodes, adjacent tissues. TCRdb reanalysed the multiplex PCR reads using MiXCR and keeps one entry per CDR3 protein. Here the sample spans about 230,000 distinct CDR3 sequences, roughly 32% being singletons. Material: axillary lymph node tissue. Receptor source: a female donor with breast cancer. Some clones in this sample may be carry-over from other donors' samples. Each CDR3 is given with its conserved first and last residue. D genes are given only for firm matches. The size of a clone is reported for some rows only, either as once, few or many, or as a class for expanded clones.

clone_size j_call d_call v_call cdr3_nt cdr3_aa
many TRBJ1-5 . TRBV19 TGTGCCAGTACCCTAAAAACCGGACTGTATAGCAATCAGCCCCAGCATTTT CASTLKTGLYSNQPQHF
many TRBJ2-5 TRBD2 TRBV7-6 TGTGCCAGCAGCCCTCGGACTAGCGGGCAAGAGACCCAGTACTTC CASSPRTSGQETQYF
. TRBJ1-1 . TRBV7-2 TGTGCCAGCAGCTTAAGGGCAGTACTGAACACTGAAGCTTTCTTT CASSLRAVLNTEAFF
many TRBJ1-6 . TRBV20-1 TGCAGTGCTAGAGACTTAGGGGAGGGTTCACCCCTCCACTTT CSARDLGEGSPLHF
. TRBJ2-7 . TRBV6-1 TGTGCCAGCAGTCAAGTGGGCAGGGGAGCCTACGAGCAGTACTTC CASSQVGRGAYEQYF
many TRBJ1-2 . TRBV7-9 TGTGCCAGCAGCTCGTCCTTACCCTATGGCTACACCTTC CASSSSLPYGYTF
many TRBJ2-1 . TRBV5-1 TGCGCCAGCAGCTTGCAAAGCTCCTACAATGAGCAGTTCTTC CASSLQSSYNEQFF
many TRBJ2-1 TRBD2 TRBV12-3/TRBV12-4 TGTGCCAGCAGTTTCGGGCGACTAGCGGGAGGTTTTGAGCAGTTCTTC CASSFGRLAGGFEQFF
many TRBJ2-7 . TRBV5-1 TGCGCCAGCAGCTTGATCAGGGGTGAGGAGCAGTACTTC CASSLIRGEEQYF
. TRBJ1-6 TRBD1 TRBV6-2/TRBV6-3 TGTGCCAGCAGTAAGGACAGGGGAGGATCACCCCTCCACTTT CASSKDRGGSPLHF
many TRBJ2-1 TRBD2 TRBV6-2/TRBV6-3 TGTGCCAGCCTAGCGGGATACAATGAGCAGTTCTTC CASLAGYNEQFF
. TRBJ2-4 . TRBV3-1 TGTGCCAGCAGCCAAAACCCCAAAAACATTCAGTACTTC CASSQNPKNIQYF
. TRBJ2-2 . TRBV19 TGTGCCAGTAGTGCCCTTACCGGGGAGCTGTTTTTT CASSALTGELFF
many TRBJ1-6 . TRBV5-4 TGTGCCAGCAGCTTTGACAATTCACCCCTCCACTTT CASSFDNSPLHF
many TRBJ2-5 . TRBV6-2/TRBV6-3 TGTGCCAGCTGCCGGTCGGAGACCCAGTACTTC CASCRSETQYF
few TRBJ1-1 . TRBV20-1 TGCAGTGCTAGAGTAGGGGTGTGGGCTTTCTTT CSARVGVWAFF
many TRBJ2-7 TRBD2 TRBV30 TGTGCCTGGAGTCGCGCTAGCGGGAGCCAGCAGTACTTC CAWSRASGSQQYF